What follows are 25 T cell receptor beta chains derived from one specimen sequenced in a study of identifying expanded T cells in peripheral blood. Repertoires were generated with immunoSEQ multiplex PCR, while TCRdb's copy carries only in-frame clones and drops some. The repertoire holds about 90,000 clones, with around 86% as singletons. Specimen: blood. The receptors were gathered from a person aged 18 to 70 in good health.

This CDR3 is CASSMYRGGEQYF. CDR3 DNA sequence: TGTGCCAGTAGTATGTATCGTGGGGGCGAGCAGTACTTC. The chain recombines TRBV19 with TRBJ2-7; D tentatively reads TRBD1 or TRBD2 (5 bases each). Germline V CDR1 and CDR2: LNHDA, SQIVND (reference sequence). The CDR3 has 13 residues. Trimming removed 3 bases at V and 6 bases at J, with 12 bases between.

V and J are TRBV7-3 and TRBJ1-1; 7 bases align to TRBD1. Trimming at V came to 5 bases and at J to 5 bases, leaving 11 bases not matched to a gene. The CDR3 runs 15 residues. CDR1 is SGHTA, CDR2 FQGTGA, per germline. The CDR3, as DNA: TGTGCCAGCAGCCCTCAGGGGGGCCTGGGGACTGAAGCTTTCTTT. Translating it yields CASSPQGGLGTEAFF.

This clone was counted a single time. The chain couples TRBV18 to TRBJ1-1; a weak D match, TRBD1 (5 bases). Deletions cut 3 bases from V and 3 bases from J, with 20 bases between. This CDR3 is 17 amino acids long. Germline assignment: CDR1 KGHSH and CDR2 LQKENI. CDR3 sequence reads: CASSPQNRGFRDTEAFF. CDR3 nucleotide sequence: TGTGCCAGCTCACCCCAAAATCGGGGCTTTCGCGACACTGAAGCTTTCTTT. Based on the CDR3 plus reference TRBV18 and TRBJ1-1, the full variable domain is NAGVMQNPRHLVRRRGQEARLRCSPMKGHSHVYWYRQLPEEGLKFMVYLQKENIIDESGMPKERFSAEFPKEGPSILRIQQVVRGDSAAYFCASSPQNRGFRDTEAFFGQGTRLTVV.

This sequence joins TRBV2 and TRBJ2-3, with no clear D. The CDR3 totals 17 residues. CDR1 SNHLY and CDR2 FYNNEI come from the germline V gene. V dropped 6 bases and J dropped 0 bases, with 19 bases sitting between them. This CDR3 reads CASRGSPLERSTDTQYF. The CDR3, as DNA: TGTGCCAGCAGGGGATCCCCCCTTGAGCGCAGCACAGATACGCAGTATTTT.

This chain connects TRBV5-1 to TRBJ1-6; a weak D match, TRBD1 (6 bases). Per the germline V gene, CDR1 is SGHRS and CDR2 is YFSETQ. Trimming stripped 3 bases from V and 6 bases from J, with 16 bases between. The CDR3 is made up of 16 amino acids. This CDR3 is CASSSSPTGSNSPLHF. DNA of the CDR3: TGCGCCAGCAGCTCCAGTCCCACAGGGTCTAATTCACCCCTCCACTTT.

This chain links TRBV4-1 with TRBJ2-1, with 7 bases matching TRBD1. Germline V CDR1 and CDR2: MGHRA, YSYEKL. CDR3 length: 16 residues. V lost 0 bases, J lost 6 bases, and 8 bases stayed unmatched. The CDR3 loop reads CASSQDHSGDSNEQFF. CDR3 nucleotides: TGCGCCAGCAGCCAAGATCATTCTGGGGACAGCAATGAGCAGTTCTTC.

This clone showed up just once. The V gene is TRBV19, the J gene TRBJ2-3; D possibly uses TRBD1 or TRBD2 (6 bases each). Looked up from germline, CDR1 is LNHDA and CDR2 is SQIVND (reference sequence). V was shortened by 5 bases and J by 2 bases, with 20 bases between the two germline ends. The CDR3 covers 17 residues. CDR3 nucleotides: TGTGCCAGTAGTCCTGGGGGGCAAGGTGGTTTCACAGATACGCAGTATTTT. Amino acids: CASSPGGQGGFTDTQYF. Variable domain in full (rest from reference TRBV19 and TRBJ2-3): DGGITQSPKYLFRKEGQNVTLSCEQNLNHDAMYWYRQDPGQGLRLIYYSQIVNDFQKGDIAEGYSVSREKKESFPLTVTSAQKNPTAFYLCASSPGGQGGFTDTQYFGPGTRLTVL.

The chain uses TRBV27 and TRBJ2-1; D unresolved. CDR3 length: 15 residues. The V and J ends lost 10 bases and 0 bases respectively, with 16 bases between them. CDR1 is MNHEY and CDR2 is SMNVEV in the germline V gene (reference sequence). As DNA, the CDR3 is TGTGCCACCCGCGGTGGGTGGAGCTCCTACAATGAGCAGTTCTTC. It codes for CATRGGWSSYNEQFF.

The V gene is TRBV4-1, the J gene TRBJ2-1; 10 nucleotides line up with TRBD2. V gave up 5 bases and J gave up 9 bases; unmatched junction bases: 7. The CDR3 has 14 residues. Per the germline V gene, CDR1 is MGHRA and CDR2 is YSYEKL. This CDR3 reads CASSRAGGPGEQFF. The CDR3 region has the DNA TGCGCCAGCAGCAGAGCGGGGGGGCCGGGTGAGCAGTTCTTC.

This clone was seen once. V gene TRBV5-1 combines with J gene TRBJ1-2; tentative D call: TRBD1 (6 bases). The CDR3 is made up of 14 amino acids. The ends were cut back, 4 bases at V and 4 bases at J, with 14 bases in the middle. CDR1 SGHRS and CDR2 YFSETQ come from the germline V gene. This CDR3 is CASSAGTPVYGYTF. CDR3 in DNA: TGCGCCAGCAGCGCCGGGACACCTGTCTATGGCTACACCTTC.

The chain uses TRBV6-5 and TRBJ1-1; the D gene is possibly TRBD1 (5 bases). The V and J ends lost 5 bases and 2 bases respectively, with 12 bases between them. The CDR3 runs 14 residues. Germline-derived CDR1 and CDR2 are MNHEY and SVGAGI. Written as DNA, the CDR3 is TGTGCCAGCAGTACAGGACCTGAAAACACTGAAGCTTTCTTT. Translation: CASSTGPENTEAFF.

V gene TRBV30 combines with J gene TRBJ1-6; 7 nucleotides align to TRBD1. Germline V lookup: CDR1 GTSNPN, CDR2 SVGIG (reference sequence). The CDR3 has 14 amino acids. V gave up 6 bases and J gave up 8 bases; unmatched junction bases: 10. CDR3 loop: CACQQGTSYSPLHF. CDR3 in DNA: TGTGCCTGTCAACAGGGGACATCGTATTCACCCCTCCACTTT.

The J gene is TRBJ2-3, the V gene TRBV7-6; maybe TRBD1 (6 bases). The germline V and J ends were trimmed by 5 bases and 6 bases, with 18 bases remaining between them. This CDR3 spans 15 amino acids. Germline V gives CDR1 SGHVS, CDR2 FNYEAQ. CDR3 amino acids: CASSPSGVGSDTQYF. DNA of the CDR3: TGTGCCAGCAGCCCTTCAGGGGTAGGGTCGGATACGCAGTATTTT.

The chain is built from TRBV30 and TRBJ1-6, with 8 bases matching TRBD1. Germline assignment: CDR1 GTSNPN and CDR2 SVGIG (reference sequence). The CDR3 totals 17 residues. After removal of 0 bases from V and 9 bases from J, the junction contained 13 bases not matched to a gene. CDR3 coding DNA: TGTGCCTGGAGTGTCCATACCCGGGACAGGTGGTTTTCACCCCTCCACTTT. Translating gives CAWSVHTRDRWFSPLHF.

The rearrangement links TRBV19 to TRBJ1-5, with D possibly TRBD1 on 5 matching bases. Looked up from germline, CDR1 is LNHDA and CDR2 is SQIVND (reference sequence). The CDR3 consists of 16 residues. V lost 3 bases and J 1 base, leaving 13 bases between the germline ends. The CDR3 DNA follows: TGTGCCAGTAGTATTCGGGGACGGTTGAGCAATCAGCCCCAGCATTTT. Translation gives CASSIRGRLSNQPQHF.

The chain is built from TRBV10-3 and TRBJ2-1, with D possibly TRBD2 on 6 matching bases. Germline assignment: CDR1 ENHRY and CDR2 SYGVKD. The CDR3 loop spans 11 amino acids. The V and J ends lost 10 bases and 5 bases respectively, with 9 bases between them. The CDR3 DNA reads as TGTGCCACCGGCGGGAACAATGAGCAGTTCTTC. Translating it yields CATGGNNEQFF.

The gene calls are TRBV7-7 and TRBJ2-3; D uncertain. CDR3 length: 14 residues. The V gene's germline CDR1 is SSHAT and CDR2 FNYEAQ (reference sequence). Deletions cut 5 bases from V and 6 bases from J, with 15 bases between. The CDR3 bases are TGTGCCAGCAGCCGCCTGCTGCAACGGGATACGCAGTATTTT. This codes for CASSRLLQRDTQYF.

The V gene is TRBV14, the J gene TRBJ1-6; perhaps TRBD1 as D (5 bases). V lost 2 bases and J lost 7, with 9 bases in between. Germline lookup yields CDR1 SGHDN and CDR2 FVKESK. This CDR3 spans 14 amino acids. The CDR3 sequence is CASSQWTPNSPLHF. The CDR3 DNA follows: TGTGCCAGCAGCCAATGGACACCGAATTCACCCCTCCACTTT.

Here the CDR3 reads CASSVIATGNTIYF. Written as DNA, the CDR3 is TGTGCCAGCAGCGTAATAGCGACTGGAAACACCATATATTTT. The V gene is TRBV9, the J gene TRBJ1-3, with D unresolved. Germline values: CDR1 SGDLS, CDR2 YYNGEE. The CDR3 extends over 14 amino acids. The V and J ends lost 1 base and 2 bases respectively, with 7 bases between them.

The V call is TRBV6-6, the J call TRBJ1-2; 9 nucleotides align to TRBD1. CDR3 length equals 16 residues. Germline CDR1 reads MNHNY; CDR2 reads SVGAGI (reference sequence). Losses at the gene ends were 4 bases for V and 8 bases for J; bases not matched to a gene: 14. CDR3 sequence (DNA): TGTGCCAGCAGTTTCGATCCCCGGGGACAGGGAGGGGGCTACACCTTC. Encoded protein: CASSFDPRGQGGGYTF.

CDR3 sequence: CAWTQTGANHYEQYF. The CDR3 DNA sequence: TGTGCCTGGACCCAAACAGGAGCGAACCACTACGAGCAGTACTTC. The rearrangement links TRBV30 to TRBJ2-7; TRBD1 is a possible D gene (5 bases). Germline V gene data show CDR1 as GTSNPN and CDR2 as SVGIG (reference sequence). CDR3 length equals 15 residues. The ends were cut back, 4 bases at V and 3 bases at J, with 19 bases in the middle. Looking up the rest from reference TRBV30 and TRBJ2-7 gives the full variable domain: SQTIHQWPATLVQPVGSPLSLECTVEGTSNPNLYWYRQAAGRGLQLLFYSVGIGQISSEVPQNLSASRPQDRQFILSSKKLLLSDSGFYLCAWTQTGANHYEQYFGPGTRLTVT.

This clone has only one observation. The chain joins TRBV5-1 to TRBJ2-4; 11 bases fit TRBD2. The germline CDR1 and CDR2 sequences are SGHRS and YFSETQ. Trimming took 4 bases from V and 15 from J; bases not matched to a gene: 18. The CDR3 totals 16 residues. The CDR3 loop is CASSPGGSGGAYPPYF. For the CDR3, the DNA is TGCGCCAGCAGCCCCGGGGGTAGCGGGGGGGCCTATCCTCCGTACTTC. Together with reference TRBV5-1 and TRBJ2-4, the CDR3 gives the full variable domain: KAGVTQTPRYLIKTRGQQVTLSCSPISGHRSVSWYQQTPGQGLQFLFEYFSETQRNKGNFPGRFSGRQFSNSRSEMNVSTLELGDSALYLCASSPGGSGGAYPPYFGAGTRLSVL.

This sequence joins TRBV2 and TRBJ2-1, with TRBD2 matching 12 bases. Trimming at V came to 6 bases and at J to 8 bases, leaving 5 bases not matched to a gene. Germline loops: CDR1 SNHLY, CDR2 FYNNEI. CDR3 length: 14 amino acids. Here the CDR3 reads CASRAGLAGHEQFF. CDR3 in DNA: TGTGCCAGCAGGGCGGGACTAGCGGGCCATGAGCAGTTCTTC.

The CDR3 bases are TGTGCCAGCAGTGAATCGGCGGGCGGGGAGACCCAGTACTTC. Its translation is CASSESAGGETQYF. The genes are TRBV25-1 and TRBJ2-5; TRBD2 might be the D (5 bases). The CDR3 has 14 amino acids. Germline CDR1 MGHDK, CDR2 SYGVNS. V lost 1 base and J 5 bases, leaving 11 bases between the germline ends.

The CDR3 spells CASMGLAGMNTGELFF. As DNA, the CDR3 is TGCGCCAGCATGGGACTAGCGGGGATGAACACCGGGGAGCTGTTTTTT. The rearrangement joins TRBV5-1 to TRBJ2-2; TRBD2 aligns across 13 bases. The junction had 3 bases not matched to a gene; V was cut back by 6 bases and J by 1 base. The CDR3 length is 16 residues. CDR1 is SGHRS and CDR2 is YFSETQ in the germline V gene.